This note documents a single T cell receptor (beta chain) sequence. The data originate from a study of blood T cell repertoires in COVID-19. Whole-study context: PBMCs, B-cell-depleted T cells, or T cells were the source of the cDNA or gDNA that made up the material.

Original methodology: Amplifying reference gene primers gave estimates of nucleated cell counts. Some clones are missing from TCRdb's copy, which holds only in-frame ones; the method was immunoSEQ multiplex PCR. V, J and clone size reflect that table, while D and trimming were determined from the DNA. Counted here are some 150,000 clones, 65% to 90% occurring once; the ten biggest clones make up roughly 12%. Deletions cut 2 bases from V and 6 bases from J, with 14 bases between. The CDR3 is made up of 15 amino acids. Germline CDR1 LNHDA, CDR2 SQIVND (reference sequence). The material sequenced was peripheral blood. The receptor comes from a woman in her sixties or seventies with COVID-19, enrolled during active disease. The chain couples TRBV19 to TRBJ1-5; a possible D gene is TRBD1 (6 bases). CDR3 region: CASSIMHRVGQPQHF. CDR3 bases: TGTGCCAGTAGTATAATGCACAGGGTGGGTCAGCCCCAGCATTTT.